The rows below give T cell receptor beta chains drawn from one sample of a study of shared clonotypes between healthy human individuals. The repertoire was sequenced with immunoSEQ multiplex PCR; TCRdb's copy has only in-frame clones and lacks some. The table has approximately 740,000 clones, approximately 92% seen once. What was sequenced was naive CD8+ T cells sorted from blood. The receptors derive from a man younger than 45 in good health. CDR3s include the opening cysteine and the closing phenylalanine or tryptophan. The D gene is left open where the match is weak. Rows give clone size only sometimes, using once, few, many, or a class for an expanded clone.

D gene: .; V gene: TRBV27; J gene: TRBJ1-2; clone size: .; CDR3 protein: CASSRLDSADNYGYTF; CDR3 DNA: TGTGCCAGCAGTCGGCTGGACAGCGCGGATAACTATGGCTACACCTTC
D gene: TRBD2; V gene: TRBV9; J gene: TRBJ2-5; clone size: .; CDR3 protein: CASSGTSGQETQYF; CDR3 DNA: TGTGCCAGCAGCGGGACTAGCGGGCAAGAGACCCAGTACTTC
D gene: .; V gene: TRBV7-9; J gene: TRBJ2-5; clone size: once; CDR3 protein: CASSLGGIGETQYF; CDR3 DNA: TGTGCCAGCAGCTTGGGCGGGATCGGGGAGACCCAGTACTTC
D gene: TRBD1; V gene: TRBV15; J gene: TRBJ1-2; clone size: .; CDR3 protein: CATSRIFTGDGYTF; CDR3 DNA: TGTGCCACCAGCAGGATTTTTACAGGGGACGGCTACACCTTC
D gene: .; V gene: TRBV5-1; J gene: TRBJ2-5; clone size: .; CDR3 protein: CASSPEGAGVGETQYF; CDR3 DNA: TGCGCCAGCAGCCCGGAGGGGGCAGGGGTGGGAGAGACCCAGTACTTC
D gene: .; V gene: TRBV30; J gene: TRBJ2-7; clone size: .; CDR3 protein: CAWSDPRGPYEQYF; CDR3 DNA: TGTGCCTGGAGCGATCCACGGGGCCCCTACGAGCAGTACTTC
D gene: .; V gene: TRBV5-1; J gene: TRBJ2-3; clone size: .; CDR3 protein: CASSLRTASTDTQYF; CDR3 DNA: TGCGCCAGCAGCTTGCGGACAGCTAGCACAGATACGCAGTATTTT
D gene: .; V gene: TRBV28; J gene: TRBJ1-5; clone size: .; CDR3 protein: CASSLSQPQHF; CDR3 DNA: TGTGCCAGCAGTTTATCTCAGCCCCAGCATTTT
D gene: TRBD2; V gene: TRBV7-9; J gene: TRBJ2-1; clone size: once; CDR3 protein: CASSDTSGHEQFF; CDR3 DNA: TGTGCCAGCAGCGACACTAGCGGTCATGAGCAGTTCTTC
D gene: TRBD1; V gene: TRBV2; J gene: TRBJ1-1; clone size: .; CDR3 protein: CASRETGGISFGVYDEAFF; CDR3 DNA: TGTGCCAGCAGAGAGACAGGGGGCATATCGTTTGGGGTTTATGATGAAGCTTTCTTT
D gene: .; V gene: TRBV28; J gene: TRBJ1-5; clone size: few; CDR3 protein: CASSWPLSSNQPQHF; CDR3 DNA: TGTGCCAGCAGTTGGCCCCTTTCGAGCAATCAGCCCCAGCATTTT
D gene: TRBD1; V gene: TRBV15; J gene: TRBJ1-4; clone size: .; CDR3 protein: CATSRDEGQNNEKLFF; CDR3 DNA: TGTGCCACCAGCAGAGATGAGGGACAGAATAATGAAAAACTGTTTTTT
D gene: .; V gene: TRBV4-1; J gene: TRBJ2-1; clone size: .; CDR3 protein: CASSQVDVGSSYNEQFF; CDR3 DNA: TGCGCCAGCAGCCAAGTAGACGTGGGGAGCTCCTACAATGAGCAGTTCTTC
D gene: .; V gene: TRBV29-1; J gene: TRBJ2-7; clone size: .; CDR3 protein: CSVEGSAQGRYEQYF; CDR3 DNA: TGCAGCGTTGAAGGTTCGGCGCAGGGGCGCTATGAGCAGTACTTC
D gene: .; V gene: TRBV27; J gene: TRBJ2-3; clone size: .; CDR3 protein: CASSPDSDGTDTQYF; CDR3 DNA: TGTGCCAGCAGTCCCGACTCCGACGGCACAGATACGCAGTATTTT
D gene: TRBD2; V gene: TRBV27; J gene: TRBJ2-7; clone size: once; CDR3 protein: CASGGGNTYEQYF; CDR3 DNA: TGTGCCAGCGGGGGGGGGAATACCTACGAGCAGTACTTC
D gene: TRBD2; V gene: TRBV7-9; J gene: TRBJ2-1; clone size: .; CDR3 protein: CASSLGGLAGGNEQFF; CDR3 DNA: TGTGCCAGCAGCTTAGGGGGACTAGCGGGAGGGAATGAGCAGTTCTTC
D gene: TRBD2; V gene: TRBV4-1; J gene: TRBJ2-5; clone size: .; CDR3 protein: CASSQDEGLAFETQYF; CDR3 DNA: TGCGCCAGCAGCCAAGATGAGGGACTAGCTTTTGAGACCCAGTACTTC
D gene: .; V gene: TRBV29-1; J gene: TRBJ1-1; clone size: .; CDR3 protein: CSVQPQGQTEAFF; CDR3 DNA: TGCAGCGTCCAACCACAGGGTCAGACTGAAGCTTTCTTT
D gene: .; V gene: TRBV5-1; J gene: TRBJ2-1; clone size: .; CDR3 protein: CASSLAQLGDYEQFF; CDR3 DNA: TGCGCCAGCAGCTTGGCACAACTGGGTGACTATGAGCAGTTCTTC
D gene: .; V gene: TRBV4-3; J gene: TRBJ2-1; clone size: .; CDR3 protein: CASSQDPARVSYNEQFF; CDR3 DNA: TGCGCCAGCAGCCAAGATCCGGCCCGGGTCTCCTACAATGAGCAGTTCTTC
D gene: .; V gene: TRBV19; J gene: TRBJ2-7; clone size: .; CDR3 protein: CASSGNRLSYEQYF; CDR3 DNA: TGTGCCAGTAGCGGGAACAGATTGTCCTACGAGCAGTACTTC
D gene: .; V gene: TRBV6-6; J gene: TRBJ1-5; clone size: .; CDR3 protein: CASLQGSYNQPQHF; CDR3 DNA: TGTGCCAGCCTCCAGGGCAGCTACAATCAGCCCCAGCATTTT
D gene: .; V gene: TRBV7-2; J gene: TRBJ2-2; clone size: .; CDR3 protein: CASSWALAEANTGELFF; CDR3 DNA: TGTGCCAGCAGCTGGGCCCTGGCGGAGGCGAACACCGGGGAGCTGTTTTTT
D gene: TRBD2; V gene: TRBV4-2; J gene: TRBJ2-3; clone size: .; CDR3 protein: CASSQDREGGDTQYF; CDR3 DNA: TGTGCCAGCAGCCAAGATAGGGAGGGAGGAGATACGCAGTATTTT
D gene: .; V gene: TRBV11-2; J gene: TRBJ2-1; clone size: .; CDR3 protein: CASRLRGTVSYNEQFF; CDR3 DNA: TGTGCCAGCAGATTACGGGGGACTGTCTCCTACAATGAGCAGTTCTTC
D gene: .; V gene: TRBV27; J gene: TRBJ2-3; clone size: .; CDR3 protein: CASSWVLGATDTQYF; CDR3 DNA: TGTGCCAGCAGTTGGGTACTAGGGGCCACAGATACGCAGTATTTT
D gene: .; V gene: TRBV27; J gene: TRBJ2-5; clone size: few; CDR3 protein: CASSFQGEGETQYF; CDR3 DNA: TGTGCCAGCAGTTTCCAGGGTGAGGGAGAGACCCAGTACTTC
D gene: .; V gene: TRBV20-1; J gene: TRBJ2-7; clone size: .; CDR3 protein: CSAITRIEQYF; CDR3 DNA: TGCAGCGCCATCACGAGGATCGAGCAGTACTTC
D gene: TRBD1; V gene: TRBV7-9; J gene: TRBJ1-2; clone size: .; CDR3 protein: CASSLGQGAYGYTF; CDR3 DNA: TGTGCCAGCAGCTTAGGACAGGGTGCCTATGGCTACACCTTC
D gene: TRBD2; V gene: TRBV7-8; J gene: TRBJ2-3; clone size: .; CDR3 protein: CASSSGLSSGSTDTQYF; CDR3 DNA: TGTGCCAGCAGCTCCGGTTTGAGTAGCGGGAGCACAGATACGCAGTATTTT
D gene: .; V gene: TRBV7-6; J gene: TRBJ2-5; clone size: .; CDR3 protein: CASSALSQETQYF; CDR3 DNA: TGTGCCAGCAGCGCCCTGAGCCAAGAGACCCAGTACTTC
D gene: .; V gene: TRBV5-5; J gene: TRBJ2-2; clone size: .; CDR3 protein: CASSPGTRNTGELFF; CDR3 DNA: TGTGCCAGCAGCCCCGGGACACGGAACACCGGGGAGCTGTTTTTT
D gene: .; V gene: TRBV15; J gene: TRBJ2-7; clone size: .; CDR3 protein: CATKGQSYEQYF; CDR3 DNA: TGTGCCACCAAGGGTCAATCCTACGAGCAGTACTTC
D gene: .; V gene: TRBV10-3; J gene: TRBJ1-3; clone size: .; CDR3 protein: CAIGHRLSGNTIYF; CDR3 DNA: TGTGCCATCGGACACCGACTCTCTGGAAACACCATATATTTT
D gene: TRBD1; V gene: TRBV13; J gene: TRBJ2-4; clone size: .; CDR3 protein: CASSLAGDSKNIQYF; CDR3 DNA: TGTGCCAGCAGCTTAGCCGGGGACAGCAAAAACATTCAGTACTTC
D gene: .; V gene: TRBV7-6; J gene: TRBJ1-3; clone size: .; CDR3 protein: CASSFEPGRLALSGNTIYF; CDR3 DNA: TGTGCCAGCAGCTTCGAACCGGGACGGCTAGCCCTCTCTGGAAACACCATATATTTT
D gene: .; V gene: TRBV7-8; J gene: TRBJ1-5; clone size: .; CDR3 protein: CASSPGDQPQHF; CDR3 DNA: TGTGCCAGCAGCCCAGGTGATCAGCCCCAGCATTTT
D gene: TRBD1; V gene: TRBV29-1; J gene: TRBJ1-2; clone size: .; CDR3 protein: CSVEEPPTGTGYTF; CDR3 DNA: TGCAGCGTTGAAGAACCTCCGACAGGGACTGGCTACACCTTC
D gene: TRBD1; V gene: TRBV7-3; J gene: TRBJ2-1; clone size: .; CDR3 protein: CASSSRQGTPTYNEQFF; CDR3 DNA: TGTGCCAGCAGCTCACGACAGGGGACGCCCACCTACAATGAGCAGTTCTTC
D gene: TRBD2; V gene: TRBV7-6; J gene: TRBJ2-1; clone size: .; CDR3 protein: CASSLVPGGPRNEQFF; CDR3 DNA: TGTGCCAGCAGCTTAGTTCCGGGAGGGCCGAGGAATGAGCAGTTCTTC
D gene: .; V gene: TRBV15; J gene: TRBJ2-7; clone size: .; CDR3 protein: CATSRDGRYEQYF; CDR3 DNA: TGTGCCACCAGCAGAGATGGACGGTACGAGCAGTACTTC
D gene: .; V gene: TRBV4-1; J gene: TRBJ2-2; clone size: once; CDR3 protein: CASSQPGKYYTGELFF; CDR3 DNA: TGCGCCAGCAGCCAACCGGGAAAGTACTACACCGGGGAGCTGTTTTTT
D gene: .; V gene: TRBV21-1; J gene: TRBJ2-7; clone size: few; CDR3 protein: CASSKGSGTGAEQYF; CDR3 DNA: TGTGCCAGCAGCAAAGGGTCAGGGACGGGCGCCGAGCAGTACTTC